The 10 T cell receptor beta chains reported below all come from one sample, sequenced in a study of human T cells and chemical hapten exposure. Time point reported: patch test 3, about 24 weeks after DPC sensitization. The treatment is: therapeutic diphenylcyclopropenone sensitization with weekly scalp DPC. TCRdb re-called the RACE reads with MiXCR, one entry per CDR3 protein. The sample comprises 50,000 to 80,000 distinct CDR3 sequences, approximately 11% of which are singletons, and about 2% rests with the top ten. The sequenced sample was whole blood, obtained in connection with sensitization to the hapten diphenylcyclopropenone (DPC). The receptor source for this set is a woman in her twenties or thirties with alopecia areata. Some clones in this sample may be carry-over from other donors' samples.

This clonotype was observed a handful of times. The chain employs TRBV6-2 or TRBV6-3 and TRBJ2-1; D is undetermined. The V gene's germline CDR1 is MNHEY and CDR2 SVGEGT. Deletions cut 6 bases from V and 8 bases from J, with 8 bases between. There are 11 residues in the CDR3. The CDR3 DNA follows: TGTGCCAGCAGAGATACAGATGAGCAGTTCTTC. Translation: CASRDTDEQFF.

The DNA for the CDR3 is TGTGCCAGCAGCCCCCGAGCGCCAGGGGCAACCACCTACGAGCAGTACTTC. Protein product: CASSPRAPGATTYEQYF. The rearrangement joins TRBV27 to TRBJ2-7; perhaps TRBD1 as D (6 bases). Between the trimmed V and J ends, which lost 6 bases and 2 bases, there was a span of 23 bases. Germline V gene sequence: CDR1 MNHEY, CDR2 SMNVEV (reference sequence). The CDR3 is 17 amino acids.

The chain couples TRBV7-9 to TRBJ2-1; 11 nucleotides line up with TRBD2. From germline, CDR1 is SEHNR and CDR2 FQNEAQ (reference sequence). The CDR3 extends over 16 amino acids. V trimming: 2 bases; J trimming: 2 bases; junction bases outside the gene matches: 2. CDR3 nucleotides: TGTGCCAGCAGCTTACTAGCGGGAGGAACCTACAATGAGCAGTTCTTC. Translated: CASSLLAGGTYNEQFF. Supplemented by reference TRBV7-9 and TRBJ2-1, the full variable domain reads DTGVSQNPRHKITKRGQNVTFRCDPISEHNRLYWYRQTLGQGPEFLTYFQNEAQLEKSRLLSDRFSAERPKGSFSTLEIQRTEQGDSAMYLCASSLLAGGTYNEQFFGPGTRLTVL.

This chain links TRBV5-1 with TRBJ2-1; a weak D match, TRBD1 (5 bases). The V gene's germline CDR1 is SGHRS and CDR2 YFSETQ. Trimming stripped 0 bases from V and 7 bases from J, with 14 bases between. CDR3 length: 15 amino acids. The CDR3 spells CASSLDRLRPNEQFF. For the CDR3, the DNA is TGCGCCAGCAGCTTGGACAGGCTACGACCTAATGAGCAGTTCTTC. Together with reference TRBV5-1 and TRBJ2-1, the CDR3 gives the full variable domain: KAGVTQTPRYLIKTRGQQVTLSCSPISGHRSVSWYQQTPGQGLQFLFEYFSETQRNKGNFPGRFSGRQFSNSRSEMNVSTLELGDSALYLCASSLDRLRPNEQFFGPGTRLTVL.

This clonotype appeared many times. The J gene is TRBJ1-1, the V gene TRBV7-9, with D unclear. The CDR3 runs 13 residues. The germline V gene encodes CDR1 SEHNR and CDR2 FQNEAQ (reference sequence). Trimming removed 1 base at V and 6 bases at J, with 9 bases between. The CDR3 DNA reads TGTGCCAGCAGCTTAGACCGAGGCGCTGAAGCTTTCTTT. Translating gives CASSLDRGAEAFF.

This clonotype was counted only a few times. This rearrangement joins TRBV6-2 or TRBV6-3 to TRBJ1-2, with TRBD1 matching 8 bases. With 6 bases clipped from V and 1 base from J, the junction kept 4 bases outside the gene matches. The CDR3 runs 14 residues. Germline values: CDR1 MNHEY, CDR2 SVGEGT. This chain's CDR3 is CASRGTGNNYGYTF. CDR3 coding DNA: TGTGCCAGCAGGGGGACAGGCAATAACTATGGCTACACCTTC.

This clonotype was seen more than once but under ten times. The V call is TRBV15, the J call TRBJ1-5, with D possibly TRBD1 on 5 matching bases. This CDR3 contains 14 residues. Germline values: CDR1 LNHNV, CDR2 YYDKDF (reference sequence). Trimming shortened V by 3 bases and J by 6 bases, and 12 bases separated the two germline ends. The CDR3 DNA sequence: TGTGCCACCAGCAGGTCCAGGGACGCTCAGCCCCAGCATTTT. This encodes CATSRSRDAQPQHF.

The J gene is TRBJ2-2, the V gene TRBV29-1; tentative D call: TRBD1 (6 bases). CDR3 size: 14 residues. V was clipped by 2 bases and J by 1 base, with 8 bases between them. The germline V gene has CDR1 SQVTM and CDR2 ANQGSEA. CDR3 coding DNA: TGCAGCGTTGAACAGGGGCTGAACACCGGGGAGCTGTTTTTT. It translates to CSVEQGLNTGELFF.

The rearrangement uses TRBV29-1 and TRBJ2-1; TRBD2 agrees at 9 bases. Germline assignment: CDR1 SQVTM and CDR2 ANQGSEA. CDR3 size: 13 residues. The CDR3 sequence is CSSGSPPYNEQFF. CDR3 nucleotide sequence: TGCAGTAGCGGGAGTCCTCCCTACAATGAGCAGTTCTTC.

This clonotype appeared a few times. CDR3 in DNA: TGTGCCAGCAGCCTAGACCCTAGCGTCAATGAGCAGTTCTTC. It encodes CASSLDPSVNEQFF. V is TRBV7-2 and J is TRBJ2-1, with D maybe TRBD2 (6 bases). The V gene lost 5 bases and the J gene lost 6 bases, with 14 bases spanning the gap. Germline V gene data show CDR1 as SGHTA and CDR2 as FQGNSA. This CDR3 region has 14 residues.